This record looks at one TCR beta chain sequence and its context. The table came from immunoSEQ multiplex PCR; TCRdb's copy has only in-frame clones and leaves some out. The sample lists fewer than 400,000 clones; over 90% were seen once. This sample is drawn from a study of blood T cell repertoires in COVID-19. The CDR3 runs to 17 residues. V lost 5 bases and J 0 bases, leaving 18 bases between the germline ends. Germline CDR1 reads SGHTA; CDR2 reads FQGNSA. Clinical history reported by participants formed the basis on which cohorts were assigned. The study recruited exposed participants who had met a COVID-19 case within 2 weeks before entry.

The sample was PBMCs or T cells enriched from blood (not recorded which). This TCR derives from a woman in her twenties or thirties who had been exposed to COVID-19. This chain joins TRBV7-2 and TRBJ2-3, with D perhaps matching TRBD2 (6 bases). The CDR3 bases are TGTGCCAGCAGCACTGGAGGGGCTAGCCGAAGCACAGATACGCAGTATTTT. It codes for CASSTGGASRSTDTQYF.